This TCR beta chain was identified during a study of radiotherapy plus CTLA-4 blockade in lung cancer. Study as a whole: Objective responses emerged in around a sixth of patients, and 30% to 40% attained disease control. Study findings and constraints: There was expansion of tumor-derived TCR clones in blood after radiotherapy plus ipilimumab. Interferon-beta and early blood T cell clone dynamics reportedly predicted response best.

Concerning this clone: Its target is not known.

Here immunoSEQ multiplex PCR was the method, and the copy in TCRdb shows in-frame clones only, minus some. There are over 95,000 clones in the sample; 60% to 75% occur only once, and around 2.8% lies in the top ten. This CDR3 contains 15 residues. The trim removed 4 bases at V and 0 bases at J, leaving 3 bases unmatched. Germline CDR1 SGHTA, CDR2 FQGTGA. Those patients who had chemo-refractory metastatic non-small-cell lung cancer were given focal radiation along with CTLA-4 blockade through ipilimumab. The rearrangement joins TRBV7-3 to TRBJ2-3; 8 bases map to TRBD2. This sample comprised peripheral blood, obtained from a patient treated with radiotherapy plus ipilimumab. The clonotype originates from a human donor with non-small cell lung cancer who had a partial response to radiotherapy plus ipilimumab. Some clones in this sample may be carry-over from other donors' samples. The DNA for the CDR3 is TGTGCCAGCAGCTATAGCGGGGTGAGCACAGATACGCAGTATTTT. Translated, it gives CASSYSGVSTDTQYF.